Detailed here is one T cell receptor (beta chain). Germline and junction disagree at one end, which may indicate a read error. This table comes from immunoSEQ multiplex PCR, and its TCRdb copy is limited to in-frame clones, with some not included. The table includes 130,000 to 150,000 clones, roughly 84% detected once. The record originates from a study of blood T cell repertoires in COVID-19. The source material was PBMCs or T cells enriched from blood (not recorded which). This clonotype was obtained from a woman in her fifties or sixties who had been exposed to COVID-19.

The CDR3 DNA is TGTGCCAGCAGCTTGGAGGGGGGGAATACGAGTGGGTTC. Its translation: CASSLEGGNTSGF. The V and J genes are TRBV5-4 and TRBJ2-7; tentative D call: TRBD2 (7 bases). CDR1 and CDR2 from the germline V gene are SGHNT and YYREEE (reference sequence). This CDR3 contains 13 residues.